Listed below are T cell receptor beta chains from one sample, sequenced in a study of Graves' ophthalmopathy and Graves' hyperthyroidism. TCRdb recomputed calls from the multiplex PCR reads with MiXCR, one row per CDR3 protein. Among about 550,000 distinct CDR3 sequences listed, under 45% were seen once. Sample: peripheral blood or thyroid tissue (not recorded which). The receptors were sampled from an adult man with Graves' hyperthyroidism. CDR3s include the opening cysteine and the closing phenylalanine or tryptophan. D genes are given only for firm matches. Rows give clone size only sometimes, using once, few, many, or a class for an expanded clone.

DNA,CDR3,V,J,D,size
TGCGCCAGCAGCCAAGAAGGTAACCGGCCCGCCGAGCAGTACTTC,CASSQEGNRPAEQYF,TRBV4-1,TRBJ2-7,NA,many
TGTGCCAGCAGGTACAGCTACAATGAGCAGTTCTTC,CASRYSYNEQFF,TRBV7-9,TRBJ2-1,NA,many
TGTGCCAGCAGTTGGGACAGGGAGGTTTCACCCCTCCACTTT,CASSWDREVSPLHF,TRBV28,TRBJ1-6,TRBD1,few
TGCAGTGCTAGAGATTTGGAGGGAACGGGCTATGGCTACACCTTC,CSARDLEGTGYGYTF,TRBV20-1,TRBJ1-2,NA,many
TGTGCCAGCAGCCCAGACAGGTTCGGGTCCTATAATTCACCCCTCCACTTT,CASSPDRFGSYNSPLHF,TRBV6-5,TRBJ1-6,NA,few
TGCAGTGCTAGGGACGGCGGGAGGGCCGTTACCGGGGAGCTGTTTTTT,CSARDGGRAVTGELFF,TRBV20-1,TRBJ2-2,TRBD2,many
TGTGCTAGCAGCACAAGCATAGGGGATACGCAGTATTTT,CASSTSIGDTQYF,TRBV7-7,TRBJ2-3,NA,NA
TGCAGCGTTGTCCCACCGGGACAGGGGACAGATACGCAGTATTTT,CSVVPPGQGTDTQYF,TRBV29-1,TRBJ2-3,TRBD1,NA
TGCAGCGTCATGACAGGGCAGAACACTGAAGCTTTCTTT,CSVMTGQNTEAFF,TRBV29-1,TRBJ1-1,TRBD1,many
TGTGCCAGCAGCTTAGTAGGGGATGGCTACACCATATATTTT,CASSLVGDGYTIYF,TRBV7-8,TRBJ1-3,NA,once
TGCGCCAGCAGCTTGGGGGGTAATCAAAATCAGCCCCAGCATTTT,CASSLGGNQNQPQHF,TRBV5-1,TRBJ1-5,NA,NA
TGTGCCAGCAGCACCCGACAGGCGGTCGGCTACACCTTC,CASSTRQAVGYTF,TRBV5-8,TRBJ1-2,NA,many
TGTGCCAGCAGCTTGCTACTGAACACTGAAGCTTTCTTT,CASSLLLNTEAFF,TRBV5-6,TRBJ1-1,NA,many
TGTGCTAGCAGCTTAGTCTCTTGCGGGAGACGTACAGATACGCAGTATTTT,CASSLVSCGRRTDTQYF,TRBV7-7,TRBJ2-3,TRBD2,NA
TGTGCCAGTAGTATTGGGACAGGGGTCTCTGGAAACACCATATATTTT,CASSIGTGVSGNTIYF,TRBV19,TRBJ1-3,TRBD1,many
TGTGCCAGCCACACGACAGACAACTATAATTCACCCCTCCACTTT,CASHTTDNYNSPLHF,TRBV6-1,TRBJ1-6,NA,NA
TGCAGTGCTAGCTTGACTAGCGGTCCCTACGAGCAGTACTTC,CSASLTSGPYEQYF,TRBV20-1,TRBJ2-7,TRBD2,NA
TGCGCCAGCAGCTTGGAGGGCCGAGGTAGGACTGAAGCTTTCTTT,CASSLEGRGRTEAFF,TRBV5-1,TRBJ1-1,NA,few
TGTGCCAGCCAAGGTGGGGGACAGGGCTACACCTTC,CASQGGGQGYTF,TRBV2,TRBJ1-2,TRBD1,NA
TGTGCCAGCAACCGTTATCCCGGGGCCAACGTCCTGACTTTC,CASNRYPGANVLTF,TRBV6-5,TRBJ2-6,NA,once
TGTGCCAGCAGCTTTAGGACAGGGGAGGACCAAGAGACCCAGTACTTC,CASSFRTGEDQETQYF,TRBV13,TRBJ2-5,TRBD1,few
TGCAGCGGAGGACAGGCCGAGCATTTT,CSGGQAEHF,TRBV29-1,TRBJ1-5,TRBD1,NA
TGTGCCAGCAGCCAAGATGTAGGCGGGCTATTTTCCTACGAGCAGTACTTC,CASSQDVGGLFSYEQYF,TRBV4-2,TRBJ2-7,NA,NA
TGCGCCAGCAGCTTATCGGGACAGCTGAACACTGAAGCTTTCTTT,CASSLSGQLNTEAFF,TRBV7-2,TRBJ1-1,TRBD1,many
TGTGCCAGCAGTGGGAGGCAGGGGTTGGGGGAGTACTTC,CASSGRQGLGEYF,TRBV6-1,TRBJ2-7,NA,many
TGTGCCAGCAGCTCTCCGACTAGCGGGGCCTACGAGCAGTACTTC,CASSSPTSGAYEQYF,TRBV11-2,TRBJ2-7,TRBD2,NA
TGTGCCATCAGTGAGCCGGGACAGCAAGAGACCCAGCATTTT,CAISEPGQQETQHF,TRBV10-3,TRBJ1-5,TRBD1,once
TGTGCCAGCAGTGAAGGACTAGCGGGAGGTCGTGGGGCCAACGTCCTGACTTTC,CASSEGLAGGRGANVLTF,TRBV2,TRBJ2-6,TRBD2,NA
TGTGCCAGCAGCTTAGGGGACAGGGATAATTCACCCCTCCACTTT,CASSLGDRDNSPLHF,TRBV7-8,TRBJ1-6,TRBD1,many
TGTGCCAGTATCCAACCGGGACAGGGGGCATGGGGCTACACCTTC,CASIQPGQGAWGYTF,TRBV19,TRBJ1-2,TRBD1,many
TGTGCCAGCAGCTTCGGCGGGGGGGCAATCCACGAGCAGTACTTC,CASSFGGGAIHEQYF,TRBV5-8,TRBJ2-7,TRBD2,many
TGTGCCTGGAGCGATTCACAGGCGGAACCTGAAGCTTTCTTT,CAWSDSQAEPEAFF,TRBV11-2,TRBJ1-1,NA,NA
TGTGCCAACGGACAGGGGGCAGGGGGCTACACCTTC,CANGQGAGGYTF,TRBV6-9,TRBJ1-2,TRBD1,NA
TGTGCCACCAGCGCCCGGACAGACAACTATGGCTACACCTTC,CATSARTDNYGYTF,TRBV15,TRBJ1-2,NA,many
TGTGCCAGCAGTTCACCGGGACTTTCCACCTACGAGCAGTACTTC,CASSSPGLSTYEQYF,TRBV12-3/TRBV12-4,TRBJ2-7,NA,NA
TGCAGTGCTGGAGCGGACCTCCAAGAGACCCAGTACTTC,CSAGADLQETQYF,TRBV20-1,TRBJ2-5,NA,few
TGCAGTGCTAGCCTTGGGCAGGGGTATGGCTACACCTTC,CSASLGQGYGYTF,TRBV20-1,TRBJ1-2,NA,many
TGTGCCAGCAGCTTCCCCCGTAGCAGATACTACGAGCAGTACTTC,CASSFPRSRYYEQYF,TRBV7-2,TRBJ2-7,NA,NA
TGTGCCAGCGGTATCGGGGCCTCCCAAGAGACCCAGTACTTC,CASGIGASQETQYF,TRBV12-3/TRBV12-4,TRBJ2-5,NA,NA
TGTGCCAGTAGCCCCCCTAGCGGGAGCTGGTACGAGCAGTACTTC,CASSPPSGSWYEQYF,TRBV19,TRBJ2-7,TRBD2,NA
TGCGCCAGCAGCTCGGCAGGTTGGGGTTCACCCCTCCACTTT,CASSSAGWGSPLHF,TRBV5-1,TRBJ1-6,NA,NA
TGTGCCAGCAGCCTAGGGAGAAGACAGGGCTTGGACGAGCAGTACTTC,CASSLGRRQGLDEQYF,TRBV7-2,TRBJ2-7,TRBD1,many
TGTGCCAGCACCGGGACAAAGAACACCGGGGAGCTGTTTTTT,CASTGTKNTGELFF,TRBV7-6,TRBJ2-2,NA,NA
TGTGCCAGCGTCTCGGGGGCAGCGAGTGGCTACACCTTC,CASVSGAASGYTF,TRBV2,TRBJ1-2,NA,NA
TGCAGCGTTGAAGATTGGCAGGGGATTGACTATGGCTACACCTTC,CSVEDWQGIDYGYTF,TRBV29-1,TRBJ1-2,NA,NA
TGTGCCAGCAGTCCCCGGACAGGGGGCGTTGAAGAGACCCAGTACTTC,CASSPRTGGVEETQYF,TRBV25-1,TRBJ2-5,TRBD1,NA
TGTGCCAGCAGCTGGGGACAGGTTGGTACTGAAGCTTTCTTT,CASSWGQVGTEAFF,TRBV7-2,TRBJ1-1,TRBD1,NA
TGCAGCTCGTACACCGGGGAGCTGTTTTTT,CSSYTGELFF,TRBV29-1,TRBJ2-2,NA,NA
TGCAGCGTGGGTGGTGAGCAGTCGAACACCGGGGAGCTGCTTTTT,CSVGGEQSNTGELLF,TRBV29-1,TRBJ2-2,NA,NA